This passage covers 24 T cell receptor beta chains from one sample sequenced in a study of T cells in Graves' hyperthyroidism and ophthalmopathy (dated by TCRdb to between 2019 and 2020). Libraries were constructed by multiplex PCR. TCRdb lists the instrument as Illumina HiSeq 2000. Amplification of TCR beta CDR3 regions was carried out from RNA transcripts. The first round of RT-PCR for the TCR CDR3 was performed with the HTBI primer set and the Qiagen OneStep RT-PCR kit. TCRdb trimmed public reads at Q25 via fastp, called clones via MiXCR and kept in-frame beta chains. Rows merge per CDR3 protein into single entries with the most common DNA and genes. The sample profile shows hundreds of thousands of distinct CDR3 sequences; about a sixth of them were found once. The ten largest clones capture 13% to 15% of the sample. Sequenced sample: blood. These receptors were obtained from a woman aged 18-29 years with Graves' hyperthyroidism.

In its sample, this clonotype was seen many times. The chain couples TRBV5-1 to TRBJ2-7, with D perhaps assigned TRBD1 or TRBD2 (5 bases each). Germline V gene sequence: CDR1 SGHRS, CDR2 YFSETQ. CDR3 length equals 13 residues. Deletions cut 5 bases from V and 0 bases from J, with 9 bases between. The CDR3 region has the DNA TGCGCCAGCAGTGGGGGAAGCTCCTACGAGCAGTACTTC. It specifies CASSGGSSYEQYF.

This clonotype was counted at least ten times. The V and J genes are TRBV6-1 and TRBJ2-1, with 10 bases fitting TRBD1. There are 17 residues in the CDR3. Trimming removed 5 bases from V and 0 bases from J; junction bases left unmatched: 7. Germline V lookup: CDR1 MNHNS, CDR2 SASEGT. CDR3 DNA: TGTGCCAGCAGTTCTTGGACAGGGGGAAGCTCCTACAATGAGCAGTTCTTC. Translation: CASSSWTGGSSYNEQFF.

The CDR3 here is CASSAGTPSSYEQYF. As DNA, the CDR3 is TGTGCCAGCAGCGCCGGGACTCCGAGCTCCTACGAGCAGTACTTC. This chain links TRBV28 with TRBJ2-7; the D gene is possibly TRBD2 (6 bases). The length of the CDR3 is 15 residues. From germline, CDR1 is MDHEN and CDR2 SYDVKM. Trimming shortened V by 6 bases and J by 0 bases, and 15 bases separated the two germline ends.

This clonotype was detected many times. The chain links TRBV7-8 to TRBJ2-1; D not certain. Germline CDR1 is SGHVS and CDR2 is FQNEAQ. V was trimmed by 3 bases and J by 0 bases, leaving 21 bases between them. This CDR3 has 19 amino acids. In DNA form, the CDR3 reads TGTGCCAGCAGCTTTCGGGTAACCCGGGTTTCTAGCTCCTACAATGAGCAGTTCTTC. Residues: CASSFRVTRVSSSYNEQFF.

The sample holds many counts of this clonotype. V is TRBV5-5 and J is TRBJ1-5, with D possibly TRBD1 on 5 matching bases. The CDR3 is made up of 13 amino acids. Germline V gene data show CDR1 as SGHKS and CDR2 as YYEKEE (reference sequence). Trimming took 4 bases from V and 9 from J, leaving 14 bases between them. The CDR3 DNA is TGTGCCAGCAGCCGGGACCGCGATCGGCCCCAGCATTTT. Translating it yields CASSRDRDRPQHF.

This clonotype was observed at least ten times. The gene calls are TRBV4-3 and TRBJ2-2; tentative D call: TRBD1 (5 bases). The germline V and J ends were trimmed by 1 base and 3 bases, with 9 bases remaining between them. The CDR3 runs to 15 residues. Germline V lookup: CDR1 LGHNA, CDR2 YSLEER. CDR3 in amino acids: CASSQADRDTGELFF. The CDR3 DNA reads TGCGCCAGCAGCCAAGCTGACAGAGACACCGGGGAGCTGTTTTTT.

This clonotype came up many times. V is TRBV7-9 and J is TRBJ2-7; 8 bases map to TRBD1. The CDR3 has 12 residues. Unmatched junction bases numbered 2, after V lost 4 bases and J lost 6 bases. CDR1 is SEHNR, CDR2 FQNEAQ, per germline (reference sequence). This CDR3 reads CASSSDRAEQYF. In nucleotides, the CDR3 is TGTGCCAGCAGCTCGGACAGGGCCGAGCAGTACTTC.

This chain uses TRBV4-3 with TRBJ2-7; the D is unclear. Trimming left V 0 bases short and J 1 base short, with 7 bases between. The CDR3 is 14 amino acids. Germline assignment: CDR1 LGHNA and CDR2 YSLEER. CDR3 nucleotide sequence: TGCGCCAGCAGCCAAGATTTCTTGTCCTACGAGCAGTACTTC. It is translated as CASSQDFLSYEQYF.

This clonotype has at least ten counts. The chain links TRBV7-9 to TRBJ2-1, with 14 bases identical to TRBD2. This CDR3 has 18 residues. Germline-derived CDR1 and CDR2 are SEHNR and FQNEAQ (reference sequence). J was trimmed by 2 bases and V by 5 bases; bases with no gene match: 8. Here the CDR3 reads CASSPRLAGGRPYNEQFF. In DNA, the CDR3 is TGTGCCAGCAGCCCCAGACTAGCGGGAGGGCGGCCCTACAATGAGCAGTTCTTC.

There are many counts of this clonotype. The chain combines TRBV6-6 with TRBJ1-2, with 7 bases identical to TRBD1. This CDR3 contains 16 residues. V dropped 2 bases and J dropped 4; count of bases not matched to a gene: 10. Germline V gives CDR1 MNHNY, CDR2 SVGAGI (reference sequence). The CDR3 DNA is TGTGCCAGCAGTTACCGCATAGGGGGCCCGGTCTATGGCTACACCTTC. This codes for CASSYRIGGPVYGYTF.

The V and J genes are TRBV5-1 and TRBJ1-4, with a weak D call TRBD1 (6 bases). Germline V gene data show CDR1 as SGHRS and CDR2 as YFSETQ. Trimming pared 5 bases from V and 8 bases from J, leaving 13 bases between. The CDR3 consists of 13 residues. The CDR3 sequence is CASRPGVDEKLFF. The DNA for the CDR3 is TGCGCCAGCAGACCAGGGGTTGACGAAAAACTGTTTTTT.

This clonotype was counted at least ten times. The J gene is TRBJ1-4, the V gene TRBV3-1; no clear D. V was clipped by 3 bases and J by 0 bases, with 8 bases between them. This CDR3 comprises 15 residues. Germline V CDR1 and CDR2: LGHDT, YNNKEL (reference sequence). DNA for the CDR3: TGTGCCAGCAGCCAGTACAGCGCAACTAATGAAAAACTGTTTTTT. Encoded protein: CASSQYSATNEKLFF.

This clonotype occurred many times. The CDR3 coding sequence is TGTGCCAGCAGTGTTAATACCCGGGGATCGAGCACTGAAGCTTTCTTT. Translation gives CASSVNTRGSSTEAFF. The chain employs TRBV2 and TRBJ1-1; D is uncertain. The CDR3 runs 16 residues. Germline V CDR1 and CDR2: SNHLY, FYNNEI. Trimming stripped 4 bases from V and 4 bases from J, with 19 bases between.

This clonotype was detected only a few times. The V and J genes are TRBV4-3 and TRBJ2-7; 10 bases line up with TRBD1. The V and J ends lost 3 bases and 6 bases, in that order; junction bases with no gene match: 2. Germline CDR1 LGHNA, CDR2 YSLEER. There are 13 residues in the CDR3. The CDR3 region is CASSQGQGFEQYF. The DNA for the CDR3 is TGCGCCAGCAGCCAGGGACAGGGGTTCGAGCAGTACTTC.

The chain recombines TRBV6-5 with TRBJ2-3, with 9 bases fitting TRBD2. With 1 base clipped from V and 6 bases from J, the junction kept 14 bases outside the gene matches. CDR3 length: 18 amino acids. In germline, CDR1 is MNHEY, CDR2 SVGAGI. CDR3 nucleotides: TGTGCCAGCAGTTACTTCGGCCTAGCGGGGAAACAAGAGGATACGCAGTATTTT. Translation: CASSYFGLAGKQEDTQYF.

This clonotype was seen a handful of times. The gene calls are TRBV12-3 or TRBV12-4 and TRBJ1-5; D is ambiguous. The CDR3 is 16 residues long. V lost 3 bases and J lost 1, with 13 bases in between. The CDR3, as DNA: TGTGCCAGCAGTTTCCACGGGCAGCAAAGCAATCAGCCCCAGCATTTT. Translating gives CASSFHGQQSNQPQHF.

This clonotype was counted a few times. DNA of the CDR3: TGTGCCAGCAGATTTACAGGGGTCACCGGGGAGCTGTTTTTT. Protein sequence: CASRFTGVTGELFF. This rearrangement joins TRBV7-2 to TRBJ2-2; 7 bases fit TRBD1. Germline CDR1 is SGHTA and CDR2 is FQGNSA. V gave up 6 bases and J gave up 4 bases; unmatched junction bases: 5. The length of the CDR3 is 14 residues.

Regarding this clonotype: A much larger clone sits a single nucleotide away, making a read error possible. The V and J genes are TRBV7-8 and TRBJ1-4; 8 bases are shared with TRBD1. V trimming: 8 bases; J trimming: 3 bases; junction bases outside the gene matches: 5. Germline CDR1 and CDR2: SGHVS and FQNEAQ. The CDR3 is 14 residues long. For the CDR3, the DNA is TGTGCCAGCGAAAACAGGGGGGCTAATGAAAAACTGTTTTTT. Translation gives CASENRGANEKLFF.

On this clonotype itself: This may arise from a read error, as a much more abundant clone is one base away. The chain combines TRBV7-9 with TRBJ2-7, with D unresolved. V was trimmed by 5 bases and J by 2 bases, leaving 13 bases between them. CDR3 length equals 14 residues. Germline lookup yields CDR1 SEHNR and CDR2 FQNEAQ (reference sequence). The CDR3 here is CASSQGSRTYEQYF. In DNA, the CDR3 is TGTGCCAGCAGCCAAGGGTCCCGGACCTACGAGCAGTACTTC. Full variable domain (outside the CDR3, taken from reference TRBV7-9 and TRBJ2-7): DTGVSQNPRHKITKRGQNVTFRCDPISEHNRLYWYRQTLGQGPEFLTYFQNEAQLEKSRLLSDRFSAERPKGSFSTLEIQRTEQGDSAMYLCASSQGSRTYEQYFGPGTRLTVT.

This clonotype was observed many times. The gene calls are TRBV29-1 and TRBJ2-7; the D is unclear. Germline V CDR1 and CDR2: SQVTM, ANQGSEA. This CDR3 spans 11 amino acids. V lost 4 bases and J 5 bases, leaving 9 bases between the germline ends. In DNA form, the CDR3 reads TGCAGCGTTGCTCTTTCCGACGAGCAGTACTTC. Translation gives CSVALSDEQYF.

The table lists this clonotype with a few counts. The chain employs TRBV5-6 and TRBJ1-5, with 12 bases matching TRBD1. The CDR3 spans 16 residues. V trimming: 2 bases; J trimming: 6 bases; junction bases outside the gene matches: 6. The germline CDR1 and CDR2 sequences are SGHDT and YYEEEE. In nucleotides, the CDR3 is TGTGCCAGCAGCTTTTCCGGGACAGGGGGCTTTCAGCCCCAGCATTTT. Its translation is CASSFSGTGGFQPQHF.

This clonotype was observed a few times. The rearrangement links TRBV19 to TRBJ1-5; D unresolved. The CDR3 is 16 amino acids. Germline V gene lookup returns CDR1 LNHDA and CDR2 SQIVND (reference sequence). V lost 5 bases and J lost 0, with 14 bases in between. The CDR3 loop reads CASSQAFRTSNQPQHF. CDR3 bases: TGTGCCAGTAGTCAGGCGTTTAGGACTAGCAATCAGCCCCAGCATTTT.

This clonotype showed up just a few times. This chain joins TRBV20-1 and TRBJ2-3; D is possibly TRBD1 (7 bases). The CDR3 is 15 amino acids. V shed 5 bases and J shed 7 bases, with 22 bases lying between them. CDR1 and CDR2 from the germline V gene are DFQATT and SNEGSKA (reference sequence). The CDR3 spells CSAPEEGRGTNTQYF. The DNA of the CDR3 is TGCAGTGCTCCAGAGGAGGGCAGGGGGACGAATACGCAGTATTTT.

This clonotype was observed many times. The rearrangement joins TRBV29-1 to TRBJ2-3; D is perhaps TRBD1 (6 bases). The germline V gene encodes CDR1 SQVTM and CDR2 ANQGSEA. The CDR3 covers 15 residues. The germline V and J ends were trimmed by 7 bases and 6 bases, with 23 bases remaining between them. The CDR3 sequence is CSAPTRGGVGDTQYF. CDR3 coding DNA: TGCAGCGCTCCGACGCGAGGGGGAGTGGGTGATACGCAGTATTTT.